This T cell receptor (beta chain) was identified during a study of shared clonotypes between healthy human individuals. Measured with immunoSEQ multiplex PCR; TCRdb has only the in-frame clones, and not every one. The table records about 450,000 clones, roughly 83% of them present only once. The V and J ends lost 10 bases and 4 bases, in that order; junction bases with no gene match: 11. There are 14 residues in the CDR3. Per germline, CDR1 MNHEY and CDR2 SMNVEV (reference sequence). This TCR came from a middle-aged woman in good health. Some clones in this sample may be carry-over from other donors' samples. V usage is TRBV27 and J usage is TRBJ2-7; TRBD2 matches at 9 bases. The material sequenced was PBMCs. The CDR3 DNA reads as TGTGCCACCGCCCGACTAGCGGAACAATACGAGCAGTACTTC. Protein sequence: CATARLAEQYEQYF.